These 18 T cell receptor beta chains originate from one sample sequenced in a study of blood T cell repertoires in COVID-19. Profiling relied on immunoSEQ multiplex PCR, and the TCRdb table lists in-frame clones only, not all of them. The sample has roughly 190,000 clones; roughly 80% are singletons. The sequenced material came from peripheral blood. Every receptor here comes from a man in his sixties with acute or convalescent COVID-19.

The J gene is TRBJ2-1, the V gene TRBV11-2, with 7 nucleotides matching TRBD2. J gave up 9 bases and V 3 bases, and 5 bases lay outside the gene matches. The V gene's germline CDR1 is SGHAT and CDR2 FQNNGV. CDR3 length: 13 amino acids. The chain's CDR3 is CASSLVGGFEQFF. DNA of the CDR3: TGTGCCAGCAGCTTGGTGGGGGGGTTTGAGCAGTTCTTC.

The rearrangement links TRBV6-6 to TRBJ1-2, with 8 nucleotides matching TRBD1. The J segment lost 8 bases and the V segment lost 8 bases, leaving 19 bases of the junction unmatched. There are 16 residues in the CDR3. Germline V gene sequence: CDR1 MNHNY, CDR2 SVGAGI (reference sequence). In nucleotides, the CDR3 is TGTGCCAGCGGTTGGGGTTGGACAGGGCGGAGGAGAGGCTACACCTTC. Its translation is CASGWGWTGRRRGYTF.

This clone was detected only a few times. J is TRBJ2-5 and V is TRBV19, with D possibly matching TRBD2 (6 bases). Trimming cost V 5 bases and J 5 bases, with 18 bases left between them. The CDR3 runs to 15 residues. Germline V gives CDR1 LNHDA, CDR2 SQIVND (reference sequence). The CDR3 sequence is CASSVGKGLGETQYF. The DNA for the CDR3 is TGTGCCAGTAGTGTGGGGAAGGGACTGGGGGAGACCCAGTACTTC.

The chain recombines TRBV18 with TRBJ1-3; TRBD1 is a possible D gene (6 bases). Trimming removed 2 bases from V and 0 bases from J, with 11 bases in between. Germline CDR1 reads KGHSH; CDR2 reads LQKENI. The CDR3 is made up of 16 amino acids. As DNA, the CDR3 is TGTGCCAGCTCACCAGGGACATCATTCTCTGGAAACACCATATATTTT. This encodes CASSPGTSFSGNTIYF.

The CDR3 sequence is CASSLGTNKEETQYF. DNA of the CDR3: TGCGCCAGCAGCTTGGGGACTAATAAGGAAGAGACCCAGTACTTC. The rearrangement links TRBV5-1 to TRBJ2-5, with D possibly being TRBD2 (6 bases). The germline CDR1 and CDR2 sequences are SGHRS and YFSETQ. The CDR3 loop spans 15 amino acids. Trimming took off 0 bases at V and 3 bases at J, with 12 bases between the two ends.

V and J are TRBV18 and TRBJ2-7; 7 bases agree with TRBD1. In germline, CDR1 is KGHSH, CDR2 LQKENI. The CDR3 runs to 14 residues. Germline trimming cut 6 bases from V and 4 bases from J; bases unmatched to any gene: 9. As DNA, the CDR3 is TGTGCCAGCTCGGTCTGGGACAGAATTTACGAGCAGTACTTC. Protein sequence: CASSVWDRIYEQYF.

The rearrangement links TRBV6-2 or TRBV6-3 to TRBJ1-5; D gene unclear. There are 16 residues in the CDR3. Trimming cost V 6 bases and J 1 base, with 16 bases left between them. CDR1 is MNHEY, CDR2 SVGEGT, per germline. The CDR3 protein is CASSPRFRGSNQPQHF. Here the CDR3 DNA reads TGTGCCAGCAGCCCTCGATTTCGAGGCAGCAATCAGCCCCAGCATTTT.

This clone came up a few times. The chain combines TRBV12-5 with TRBJ2-7; 8 bases align to TRBD1. The trim removed 5 bases at V and 4 bases at J, leaving 7 bases unmatched. The CDR3 runs 14 residues. The germline gives CDR1 LGHNT, CDR2 FRNRAP. The DNA for the CDR3 is TGTGCTAGTGGTGGTCAGGGGGCCTTATACGAGCAGTACTTC. This sequence encodes CASGGQGALYEQYF.

V and J are TRBV12-3 or TRBV12-4 and TRBJ2-5, with D perhaps TRBD2 (5 bases). The CDR3 extends over 12 amino acids. Deletions cut 6 bases from V and 5 bases from J, with 10 bases between. The CDR3: CASRGAEETQYF. The CDR3, as DNA: TGTGCCAGCAGGGGAGCGGAGGAGACCCAGTACTTC.

V is TRBV3-1 (or the pseudogene TRBV3-2) and J is TRBJ1-4; maybe TRBD1 (6 bases). The CDR3 contains 15 residues. V gave up 5 bases and J gave up 5 bases, with 15 bases separating them. Germline V gene lookup returns CDR1 LGHDT and CDR2 YNNKEL (reference sequence). CDR3 amino acids: CASSGSRGNNEKLFF. DNA of the CDR3: TGTGCCAGCAGCGGAAGCAGGGGAAACAATGAAAAACTGTTTTTT.

The chain links TRBV3-1 (or the pseudogene TRBV3-2) to TRBJ2-7, with 11 bases that match TRBD2. Germline lookup yields CDR1 LGHDT and CDR2 YNNKEL (reference sequence). The CDR3 is made up of 16 amino acids. Unmatched junction bases numbered 9, after V lost 4 bases and J lost 4 bases. The CDR3 here is CASSRGPGTSGYEQYF. The CDR3 DNA is TGTGCCAGCAGCCGCGGTCCCGGGACTAGCGGATACGAGCAGTACTTC.

V and J are TRBV30 and TRBJ1-6; D possibly corresponds to TRBD1 (5 bases). The V gene lost 4 bases and the J gene lost 8 bases, with 12 bases spanning the gap. The CDR3 spans 13 residues. CDR1 and CDR2 from the germline V gene are GTSNPN and SVGIG (reference sequence). The CDR3 sequence: CAWTGHGDSPLHF. CDR3 in DNA: TGTGCCTGGACAGGGCACGGCGATTCACCCCTCCACTTT.

The chain uses TRBV12-5 and TRBJ2-2; 8 bases are shared with TRBD1. This CDR3 comprises 14 residues. V lost 6 bases and J lost 7; bases outside the gene matches: 7. Germline V gene data show CDR1 as LGHNT and CDR2 as FRNRAP. The CDR3 nucleotides read TGTGCTAGTGGCCCGACAGGGGTCGACGGGGAGCTGTTTTTT. This gives the protein CASGPTGVDGELFF.

This chain connects TRBV9 to TRBJ2-1, with D tentatively TRBD2 (6 bases). Trimming pared 2 bases from V and 3 bases from J, leaving 12 bases between. The V gene's germline CDR1 is SGDLS and CDR2 YYNGEE. This CDR3 region has 15 residues. CDR3 amino acids: CASSVAGILYNEQFF. In nucleotides, the CDR3 is TGTGCCAGCAGCGTCGCGGGAATACTCTACAATGAGCAGTTCTTC.

The CDR3 DNA is TGTGCCAGCAGAGCTGGAACCGGGACAGCCTACGAGCAGTACTTC. Its protein is CASRAGTGTAYEQYF. V usage is TRBV6-6 and J usage is TRBJ2-7; 7 bases fit TRBD1. The CDR3 loop spans 15 amino acids. After removal of 6 bases from V and 2 bases from J, the junction contained 10 bases not matched to a gene. CDR1 is MNHNY and CDR2 is SVGAGI in the germline V gene (reference sequence).

The chain carries TRBV4-1 and TRBJ2-7; tentatively, D is TRBD1 (5 bases). The CDR3 is made up of 14 amino acids. CDR1 is MGHRA and CDR2 is YSYEKL in the germline V gene. Trimming pared 1 base from V and 9 bases from J, leaving 16 bases between. This CDR3 reads CASSQGWQLTGQYF. Written as DNA, the CDR3 is TGCGCCAGCAGCCAAGGTTGGCAGCTTACAGGGCAGTACTTC.

The chain links TRBV29-1 to TRBJ1-2; D may be TRBD1 (6 bases). Looked up from germline, CDR1 is SQVTM and CDR2 is ANQGSEA. CDR3 size: 14 residues. Trimming stripped 2 bases from V and 8 bases from J, with 18 bases between. The CDR3 nucleotides read TGCAGCGTTGAAACAGCCAGGGGAGGGTGGGGCTACACCTTC. It yields the protein CSVETARGGWGYTF.

The rearrangement joins TRBV6-5 to TRBJ2-3; possibly TRBD2 for D (5 bases). The CDR3 loop spans 15 amino acids. Trimming pared 2 bases from V and 0 bases from J, leaving 9 bases between. CDR1 is MNHEY and CDR2 is SVGAGI in the germline V gene. Here the CDR3 DNA reads TGTGCCAGCAGTTACGTTCGGGGTAGCACAGATACGCAGTATTTT. This translates into CASSYVRGSTDTQYF.